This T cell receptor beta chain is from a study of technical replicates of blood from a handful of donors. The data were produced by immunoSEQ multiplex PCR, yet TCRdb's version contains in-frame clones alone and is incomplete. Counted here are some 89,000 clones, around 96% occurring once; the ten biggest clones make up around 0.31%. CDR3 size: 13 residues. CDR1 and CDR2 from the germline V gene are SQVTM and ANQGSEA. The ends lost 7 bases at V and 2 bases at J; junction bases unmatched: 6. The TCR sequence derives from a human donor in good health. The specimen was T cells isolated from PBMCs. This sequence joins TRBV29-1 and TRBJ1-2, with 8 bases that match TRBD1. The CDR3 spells CSATGGQNYGYTF. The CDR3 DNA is TGCAGCGCTACAGGGGGACAGAACTATGGCTACACCTTC.